Below are 32 T cell receptor beta chains sequenced from a single sample in a study of cytomegalovirus exposure and HLA in healthy donors. 60 Vbeta and 13 Jbeta primers were used in PCR. Sequencing was performed with immunoSEQ multiplex PCR; in TCRdb, only in-frame clones are kept and a portion is missing. The table includes approximately 270,000 clones, about four fifths detected once. The sequenced sample consisted of PBMCs. The receptor set was obtained from a girl aged 2-9 years in good health and CMV-seronegative.

This chain uses TRBV13 with TRBJ1-2; D gene ambiguous. V was trimmed by 6 bases and J by 4 bases, leaving 9 bases between them. Germline CDR1 PRHDT, CDR2 FYEKMQ (reference sequence). The CDR3 sequence is 12 residues long. The CDR3, as DNA: TGTGCCAGCAGTTCGGGAAGCTATGGCTACACCTTC. Residues: CASSSGSYGYTF.

This chain uses TRBV9 with TRBJ2-1, with 9 bases fitting TRBD2. CDR3 length equals 17 residues. Germline V lookup: CDR1 SGDLS, CDR2 YYNGEE. Trimming at V came to 0 bases and at J to 4 bases, leaving 8 bases not matched to a gene. The CDR3 DNA follows: TGTGCCAGCAGCGTAGACGGGGCGGGGGGGTTGTACAATGAGCAGTTCTTC. It is translated as CASSVDGAGGLYNEQFF.

The J gene is TRBJ1-2, the V gene TRBV28; D unresolved. The CDR3 spans 13 residues. Germline V gene data show CDR1 as MDHEN and CDR2 as SYDVKM. The V end was cut by 3 bases, the J end by 8 bases, with 13 bases between. CDR3 in DNA: TGTGCCAGCAGTTTCGTCGGCAGGTCCGGCTACACCTTC. Translating it yields CASSFVGRSGYTF.

DNA of the CDR3: TGTGCCAGCAGCCTCCTTACGAATCTAGGTGAGCAGTTCTTC. Translating gives CASSLLTNLGEQFF. The chain recombines TRBV7-9 with TRBJ2-1, with D uncertain. V was cut by 5 bases and J by 9 bases, with 17 bases left in between. The CDR3 length is 14 residues. Per germline, CDR1 SEHNR and CDR2 FQNEAQ (reference sequence).

In this sample, this clone turned up once. The chain is built from TRBV7-2 and TRBJ2-7; a weak D match, TRBD2 (5 bases). Trimming pared 2 bases from V and 6 bases from J, leaving 11 bases between. This CDR3 comprises 13 residues. The germline CDR1 and CDR2 sequences are SGHTA and FQGNSA. The CDR3 loop is CASSLWTHLEQYF. The CDR3, as DNA: TGTGCCAGCAGCTTATGGACTCACCTCGAGCAGTACTTC.

The chain is built from TRBV28 and TRBJ1-1; no clear D gene. The ends were cut back, 2 bases at V and 0 bases at J, with 10 bases in the middle. The CDR3 is 15 residues long. The germline V gene has CDR1 MDHEN and CDR2 SYDVKM. CDR3 sequence reads: CASSLERSMNTEAFF. The CDR3 nucleotides are TGTGCCAGCAGTTTAGAACGGAGTATGAACACTGAAGCTTTCTTT.

The V call is TRBV7-9, the J call TRBJ2-1; 7 bases agree with TRBD1. Germline V gene sequence: CDR1 SEHNR, CDR2 FQNEAQ (reference sequence). V trimming: 5 bases; J trimming: 4 bases; junction bases outside the gene matches: 8. This CDR3 has 15 amino acids. The CDR3 DNA is TGTGCCAGCAGCCCAACAGGGGATCGGTACAATGAGCAGTTCTTC. It yields the protein CASSPTGDRYNEQFF.

V gene TRBV19 combines with J gene TRBJ1-5; D ambiguous. Germline V gives CDR1 LNHDA, CDR2 SQIVND (reference sequence). The CDR3 is made up of 16 amino acids. The ends were cut back, 5 bases at V and 2 bases at J, with 16 bases in the middle. The CDR3 is CASSAGLGYGNQPQHF. For the CDR3, the DNA is TGTGCCAGTAGTGCGGGTCTCGGATATGGCAATCAGCCCCAGCATTTT.

V is TRBV15 and J is TRBJ1-2; maybe TRBD1 (6 bases). The germline V gene encodes CDR1 LNHNV and CDR2 YYDKDF (reference sequence). This CDR3 contains 17 residues. Trimming cost V 3 bases and J 6 bases, with 23 bases left between them. CDR3 sequence: CATSRAFVRQGPDGYTF. DNA for the CDR3: TGTGCCACCAGCAGGGCCTTCGTGAGGCAGGGGCCTGATGGCTACACCTTC. Complete variable domain (other parts from reference TRBV15 and TRBJ1-2): DAMVIQNPRYQVTQFGKPVTLSCSQTLNHNVMYWYQQKSSQAPKLLFHYYDKDFNNEADTPDNFQSRRPNTSFCFLDIRSPGLGDTAMYLCATSRAFVRQGPDGYTFGSGTRLTVV.

The chain uses TRBV11-3 and TRBJ2-7; D is perhaps TRBD1 (5 bases). V lost 2 bases and J lost 5, with 19 bases in between. The germline gives CDR1 SGHNT, CDR2 YENEEA. CDR3 length: 16 residues. The CDR3 coding sequence is TGTGCCAGCAGCTTATCGAGATCAGGGCGGTCCGACGAGCAGTACTTC. Protein sequence: CASSLSRSGRSDEQYF. Variable domain in full (rest from reference TRBV11-3 and TRBJ2-7): EAGVVQSPRYKIIEKKQPVAFWCNPISGHNTLYWYLQNLGQGPELLIRYENEEAVDDSQLPKDRFSAERLKGVDSTLKIQPAELGDSAVYLCASSLSRSGRSDEQYFGPGTRLTVT.

The V gene is TRBV7-2, the J gene TRBJ2-7; D is undetermined. The V gene lost 6 bases and the J gene lost 3 bases, with 15 bases spanning the gap. Germline loops: CDR1 SGHTA, CDR2 FQGNSA. The CDR3 spans 14 residues. The DNA of the CDR3 is TGTGCCAGCAGTCGACCGGGTCCCTACTACGAGCAGTACTTC. Translating gives CASSRPGPYYEQYF. Full variable domain (outside the CDR3, taken from reference TRBV7-2 and TRBJ2-7): GAGVSQSPSNKVTEKGKDVELRCDPISGHTALYWYRQSLGQGLEFLIYFQGNSAPDKSGLPSDRFSAERTGGSVSTLTIQRTQQEDSAVYLCASSRPGPYYEQYFGPGTRLTVT.

This chain joins TRBV27 and TRBJ2-7; possible D gene TRBD2, 7 bases. V lost 5 bases and J 4 bases, leaving 18 bases between the germline ends. The CDR3 is made up of 15 amino acids. Germline lookup yields CDR1 MNHEY and CDR2 SMNVEV (reference sequence). CDR3 bases: TGTGCCAGCAGTCCTCCGGGGGCTAGCGGATACGAGCAGTACTTC. It codes for CASSPPGASGYEQYF.

In this sample, this clone turned up a few times. The V and J genes are TRBV29-1 and TRBJ2-7, with 9 bases fitting TRBD1. Germline V CDR1 and CDR2: SQVTM, ANQGSEA. After removal of 5 bases from V and 5 bases from J, the junction contained 10 bases not matched to a gene. The CDR3 spans 14 residues. The CDR3 is CSVHPGQGRHEQYF. CDR3 sequence (DNA): TGCAGCGTTCACCCAGGACAGGGGAGGCACGAGCAGTACTTC.

In regard to this clone: At one end the junction does not follow the germline gene, possibly because of a read error. This rearrangement joins TRBV6-5 to TRBJ2-7; D ambiguous. The CDR3 is 13 residues long. The germline CDR1 and CDR2 sequences are MNHEY and SVGAGI. The CDR3 spells CASSEARFPIVHF. Here the CDR3 DNA reads TGTGCCAGCAGTGAGGCCCGGTTCCCTATCGTGCACTTC.

The chain combines TRBV6-1 with TRBJ1-1; 8 bases line up with TRBD1. Germline V gene lookup returns CDR1 MNHNS and CDR2 SASEGT. V lost 8 bases, J lost 3 bases, and 5 bases stayed unmatched. The CDR3 totals 13 residues. This chain's CDR3 is CASGWGQDTEAFF. The CDR3 DNA follows: TGTGCCAGCGGATGGGGACAGGACACTGAAGCTTTCTTT.

The chain is built from TRBV7-2 and TRBJ1-2; possibly TRBD1 for D (6 bases). CDR1 SGHTA and CDR2 FQGNSA come from the germline V gene. V lost 2 bases, J lost 0 bases, and 13 bases lay in between. This CDR3 has 16 amino acids. This chain's CDR3 is CASSLRPGVANYGYTF. The CDR3 nucleotides read TGTGCCAGCAGCTTAAGGCCAGGGGTGGCTAACTATGGCTACACCTTC.

The count of this clone is one. This chain joins TRBV4-1 and TRBJ1-4, with 8 bases matching TRBD1. Trimming at V came to 2 bases and at J to 8 bases, leaving 4 bases not matched to a gene. The CDR3 totals 14 residues. The V gene's germline CDR1 is MGHRA and CDR2 YSYEKL. The CDR3 DNA reads as TGCGCCAGCAGCCAATTACAGGGGGTAGAAAAACTGTTTTTT. Translated, it gives CASSQLQGVEKLFF.

The chain links TRBV28 to TRBJ1-6; the D is unclear. V lost 5 bases, J lost 7 bases, and 15 bases lay in between. CDR1 and CDR2 (germline): MDHEN, SYDVKM. There are 15 residues in the CDR3. CDR3: CASSPSRGTNSPLHF. CDR3 in DNA: TGTGCCAGCAGTCCCAGTCGGGGAACGAATTCACCCCTCCACTTT.

This clone has more than one count but fewer than ten. The DNA for the CDR3 is TGTGCCAGCAGCCTATTGACAGGGGGCGACTACGAGCAGTACTTC. Protein product: CASSLLTGGDYEQYF. The V and J genes are TRBV7-9 and TRBJ2-7; 10 nucleotides agree with TRBD1. Germline V gene lookup returns CDR1 SEHNR and CDR2 FQNEAQ (reference sequence). V lost 5 bases to trimming and J lost 3 bases; unmatched junction nucleotides: 7. The CDR3 spans 15 residues.

This clone was counted once. The J gene is TRBJ2-7, the V gene TRBV11-2, with D perhaps TRBD2 (6 bases). Germline V gene sequence: CDR1 SGHAT, CDR2 FQNNGV. Between the trimmed V and J ends, which lost 5 bases and 3 bases, there was a span of 14 bases. The CDR3 loop spans 14 amino acids. CDR3 sequence reads: CASSRGGVGYEQYF. The CDR3 DNA is TGTGCCAGCAGCCGAGGAGGGGTGGGCTACGAGCAGTACTTC. Complete variable domain (other parts from reference TRBV11-2 and TRBJ2-7): EAGVAQSPRYKIIEKRQSVAFWCNPISGHATLYWYQQILGQGPKLLIQFQNNGVVDDSQLPKDRFSAERLKGVDSTLKIQPAKLEDSAVYLCASSRGGVGYEQYFGPGTRLTVT.

The V and J genes are TRBV2 and TRBJ2-6; 7 nucleotides align to TRBD1. Looked up from germline, CDR1 is SNHLY and CDR2 is FYNNEI. Trimming cost V 8 bases and J 13 bases; bases outside gene matches: 14. This CDR3 contains 14 residues. CDR3 bases: TGTGCCAGCGAAGAGACAGGGCAAGTAAAAGTCCTGACTTTC. Residues: CASEETGQVKVLTF.

The CDR3 loop is CASSLSITGMKNTEAFF. In DNA form, the CDR3 reads TGTGCCAGCAGTTTATCGATCACAGGGATGAAGAACACTGAAGCTTTCTTT. V is TRBV27 and J is TRBJ1-1; D might be TRBD1 (6 bases). The V end was cut by 0 bases, the J end by 1 base, with 15 bases between. The CDR3 totals 17 residues. Germline assignment: CDR1 MNHEY and CDR2 SMNVEV (reference sequence).

This rearrangement joins TRBV28 to TRBJ2-7, with 9 bases matching TRBD1. The CDR3 consists of 15 residues. CDR1 and CDR2 (germline): MDHEN, SYDVKM. V dropped 3 bases and J dropped 7; count of bases not matched to a gene: 10. The CDR3 DNA follows: TGTGCCAGCAGTTTCTCCGGGACAGGGTCACGGGAGCAGTACTTC. It yields the protein CASSFSGTGSREQYF.

This chain connects TRBV28 to TRBJ1-5, with TRBD1 matching over 9 bases. The CDR3 length is 17 residues. The V gene end was trimmed by 5 bases and the J gene end by 2 bases; junction bases not matched to a gene: 10. Germline V gives CDR1 MDHEN, CDR2 SYDVKM. The CDR3 region is CASSLLGQGTRNQPQHF. CDR3 sequence (DNA): TGTGCCAGCAGTCTCCTGGGACAGGGAACGCGCAATCAGCCCCAGCATTTT.

This chain connects TRBV5-1 to TRBJ1-5; weak D call: TRBD1 (6 bases). Trimming pared 2 bases from V and 7 bases from J, leaving 10 bases between. The germline V gene encodes CDR1 SGHRS and CDR2 YFSETQ. The CDR3 length is 13 residues. CDR3 region: CASSFLTGQPQHF. In nucleotides, the CDR3 is TGCGCCAGCAGCTTTCTAACAGGGCAGCCCCAGCATTTT.

The chain carries TRBV6-5 and TRBJ1-4, with a possible D match to TRBD1 (5 bases). Looked up from germline, CDR1 is MNHEY and CDR2 is SVGAGI. V was cut by 8 bases and J by 4 bases, with 11 bases left in between. This CDR3 contains 13 residues. The CDR3 loop reads CASATGVNEKLFF. CDR3 DNA sequence: TGTGCCAGCGCAACAGGAGTTAATGAAAAACTGTTTTTT.

This rearrangement joins TRBV5-1 to TRBJ1-1, with D perhaps matching TRBD1 (6 bases). V dropped 2 bases and J dropped 3 bases, with 11 bases sitting between them. This CDR3 is built from 14 residues. Germline V gives CDR1 SGHRS, CDR2 YFSETQ. CDR3 bases: TGCGCCAGCAGCTTACAGGGTCGGGACACTGAAGCTTTCTTT. It specifies CASSLQGRDTEAFF.

V and J are TRBV4-1 and TRBJ1-5, with unresolved D. The CDR3 covers 15 residues. Germline V gene sequence: CDR1 MGHRA, CDR2 YSYEKL. V shed 2 bases and J shed 2 bases, with 10 bases lying between them. CDR3 nucleotide sequence: TGCGCCAGCAGCCAATTGGGAGGAGGCAATCAGCCCCAGCATTTT. Protein: CASSQLGGGNQPQHF.

This chain uses TRBV6-5 with TRBJ2-2; 7 bases agree with TRBD1. CDR1 is MNHEY, CDR2 SVGAGI, per germline. The CDR3 runs to 15 residues. V was pared by 2 bases and J by 3 bases, with 3 bases of the junction left unmatched. The CDR3 reads CASSYTGAYTGELFF. CDR3 nucleotide sequence: TGTGCCAGCAGTTACACAGGGGCATACACCGGGGAGCTGTTTTTT.

This clone was seen only once. The chain links TRBV28 to TRBJ2-1; the match to TRBD2 covers 7 bases. Germline CDR1 MDHEN, CDR2 SYDVKM. V trimming: 4 bases; J trimming: 6 bases; junction bases outside the gene matches: 9. The CDR3 is 15 amino acids. The DNA for the CDR3 is TGTGCCAGCAGTTCCCGGGACCGCGGGGGCAATGAGCAGTTCTTC. It encodes CASSSRDRGGNEQFF.

The chain is built from TRBV11-3 and TRBJ2-1; 8 bases fit TRBD1. Trimming removed 5 bases from V and 10 bases from J; junction bases left unmatched: 4. Germline-derived CDR1 and CDR2 are SGHNT and YENEEA. This CDR3 region has 12 residues. This chain's CDR3 is CASSDRGEEQFF. The CDR3 coding sequence is TGTGCCAGCAGCGACAGGGGAGAGGAGCAGTTCTTC. The entire variable domain, with the rest obtained from reference TRBV11-3 and TRBJ2-1, is as follows: EAGVVQSPRYKIIEKKQPVAFWCNPISGHNTLYWYLQNLGQGPELLIRYENEEAVDDSQLPKDRFSAERLKGVDSTLKIQPAELGDSAVYLCASSDRGEEQFFGPGTRLTVL.

The V gene is TRBV27, the J gene TRBJ2-1; 7 nucleotides match TRBD2. Germline assignment: CDR1 MNHEY and CDR2 SMNVEV (reference sequence). Germline trimming cut 4 bases from V and 6 bases from J; bases unmatched to any gene: 9. The CDR3 is made up of 15 amino acids. The CDR3 DNA reads TGTGCCAGCAGTTGGGGCGGGGGAGCCCCCAATGAGCAGTTCTTC. It translates to CASSWGGGAPNEQFF.